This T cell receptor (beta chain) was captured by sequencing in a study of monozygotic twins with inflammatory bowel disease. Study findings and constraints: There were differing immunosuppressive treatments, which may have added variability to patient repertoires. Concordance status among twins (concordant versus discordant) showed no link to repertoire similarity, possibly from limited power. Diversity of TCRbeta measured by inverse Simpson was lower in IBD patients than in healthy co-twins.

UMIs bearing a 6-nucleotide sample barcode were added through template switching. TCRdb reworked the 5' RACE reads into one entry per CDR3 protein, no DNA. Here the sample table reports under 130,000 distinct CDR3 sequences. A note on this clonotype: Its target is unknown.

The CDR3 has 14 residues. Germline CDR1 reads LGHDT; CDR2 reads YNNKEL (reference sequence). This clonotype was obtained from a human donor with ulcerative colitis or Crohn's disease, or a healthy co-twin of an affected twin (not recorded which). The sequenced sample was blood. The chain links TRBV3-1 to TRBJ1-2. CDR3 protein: CASSQDLIGGGYTF.